Listed below are T cell receptor beta chains from one sample, sequenced in a study of identical twins. TCRdb called the 5' RACE reads again in MiXCR, with one record for every CDR3 protein. This sample has approximately 220,000 distinct CDR3 sequences, with 6% to 9% found just once. These sequences were also reported in another study, on yellow fever vaccine responses in identical twins.

Source material: memory (CD45RO+) T cells sorted from blood. These receptors came from a woman in her late teens or twenties in good health. CDR3s include the opening cysteine and the closing phenylalanine or tryptophan. D genes are given only for firm matches. Only part of the rows carry a size: once, few, many, or a class if the clone is expanded.

>TRBD2|few|TRBV9|TRBJ2-5
CASSVARGLAGQETQYF
TGTGCCAGCAGCGTAGCTCGAGGACTAGCGGGCCAAGAGACCCAGTACTTC
>NA|many|TRBV27|TRBJ1-1
CASYAGTANTEAFF
TGTGCCAGCTACGCCGGGACGGCGAACACTGAAGCTTTCTTT
>TRBD2|NA|TRBV20-1|TRBJ2-1
CSANPGLLTYNEQFF
TGCAGTGCCAATCCGGGACTATTAACCTACAATGAGCAGTTCTTC
>TRBD1|NA|TRBV7-2|TRBJ1-6
CASSLGQGASMAPLHF
TGTGCCAGCAGCTTAGGACAGGGGGCCTCGATGGCACCCCTCCACTTT
>TRBD2|many|TRBV6-2/TRBV6-3|TRBJ2-2
CASSGGLAELTGELFF
TGTGCCAGCAGTGGGGGACTAGCGGAACTCACCGGGGAGCTGTTTTTT
>NA|many|TRBV7-2|TRBJ2-3
CASSLDRARGSDTQYF
TGTGCCAGCAGCTTAGACAGGGCGCGGGGGTCAGATACGCAGTATTTT
>NA|few|TRBV7-8|TRBJ2-3
CASSLVRGFRGGSTDTQYF
TGTGCCAGCAGCTTAGTCAGGGGTTTTCGCGGAGGAAGCACAGATACGCAGTATTTT
>NA|many|TRBV9|TRBJ1-1
CASSPYKNTEAFF
TGTGCCAGCAGCCCATACAAGAACACTGAAGCTTTCTTT
>NA|many|TRBV5-1|TRBJ2-7
CASSLRNRSHPSSYEQYF
TGCGCCAGCAGCTTGAGGAACAGATCCCACCCGAGCTCCTACGAGCAGTACTTC
>NA|many|TRBV6-1|TRBJ1-4
CASSPVEGGGHEKLFF
TGTGCCAGCAGCCCGGTTGAAGGGGGAGGCCATGAAAAACTGTTTTTT
>NA|many|TRBV5-1|TRBJ2-5
CASSLAAGVKETQYF
TGCGCCAGCAGCTTAGCGGCAGGGGTGAAAGAGACCCAGTACTTC
>NA|many|TRBV28|TRBJ1-1
CASSPPGPPKGAFF
TGTGCCAGCAGTCCCCCGGGACCACCAAAGGGAGCTTTCTTT
>NA|few|TRBV28|TRBJ2-7
CASSRAGSSYEQYF
TGTGCCAGCAGTAGGGCAGGGAGCTCCTACGAGCAGTACTTC
>NA|few|TRBV20-1|TRBJ2-3
CSAPTGRYTDTQYF
TGCAGTGCTCCGACAGGTAGATACACAGATACGCAGTATTTT
>TRBD2|many|TRBV3-1|TRBJ2-5
CASSQLAGVQETQYF
TGTGCCAGCAGCCAACTGGCGGGGGTACAAGAGACCCAGTACTTC
>NA|NA|TRBV19|TRBJ2-7
CASSIFPGYEQYF
TGTGCCAGTAGTATTTTCCCGGGATACGAGCAGTACTTC
>NA|NA|TRBV20-1|TRBJ2-1
CSARPFENHSEQFF
TGCAGTGCTAGACCTTTCGAGAACCACAGTGAGCAGTTCTTC
>NA|few|TRBV20-1|TRBJ2-1
CSAPILGRGLGNEQFF
TGCAGTGCTCCGATATTAGGGCGGGGGCTCGGCAATGAGCAGTTCTTC
>TRBD2|many|TRBV5-1|TRBJ2-1
CASSLGLAGAHEQFF
TGCGCCAGCAGCTTAGGGCTAGCGGGGGCCCATGAGCAGTTCTTC
>NA|NA|TRBV7-2|TRBJ2-5
CASSRHPGTVQETQYF
TGTGCCAGCAGCCGACACCCCGGGACGGTACAAGAGACCCAGTACTTC
>NA|many|TRBV3-2|TRBJ1-3
CASSQLSRGHAPTHSGNTIYF
TGTGCCAGCAGCCAATTGTCGCGGGGGCACGCGCCCACTCACTCTGGAAACACCATATATTTT
>TRBD1|many|TRBV6-2/TRBV6-3|TRBJ2-4
CASSSRDRVAKNIQYF
TGTGCCAGCAGTTCACGGGACAGGGTGGCCAAAAACATTCAGTACTTC
>NA|few|TRBV9|TRBJ1-1
CASSDISGNTEAFF
TGTGCCAGCAGCGACATCTCCGGGAACACTGAAGCTTTCTTT
>TRBD1|few|TRBV7-2|TRBJ2-7
CASSMGQGWEQYF
TGTGCCAGCAGCATGGGACAGGGGTGGGAGCAGTACTTC
>TRBD2|NA|TRBV2|TRBJ2-1
CAFSFKTGLAGRGYNEQFF
TGTGCCTTCAGTTTCAAAACCGGACTAGCGGGTAGGGGGTACAATGAGCAGTTCTTC
>NA|many|TRBV6-1|TRBJ1-5
CASRGQTSNQPQHF
TGTGCCAGCAGGGGACAAACTAGCAATCAGCCCCAGCATTTT
>TRBD1|few|TRBV6-2/TRBV6-3|TRBJ2-3
CASRPTGTGEDTQYF
TGTGCCAGCAGGCCAACCGGGACAGGCGAGGATACGCAGTATTTT
>NA|many|TRBV20-1|TRBJ2-5
CSARDETRSKETQYF
TGCAGTGCCCGGGACGAAACTCGATCCAAAGAGACCCAGTACTTC
>TRBD2|NA|TRBV6-5|TRBJ2-3
CASRITSGSTDTQYF
TGTGCCAGCAGAATTACTAGCGGGAGCACAGATACGCAGTATTTT
>TRBD2|NA|TRBV18|TRBJ2-1
CASSLSFGTSGEYEQFF
TGTGCCAGCTCACTCAGCTTCGGGACTAGCGGGGAATATGAGCAGTTCTTC
>TRBD1|many|TRBV12-3/TRBV12-4|TRBJ1-5
CASSFAGGWNQPQHF
TGTGCCAGCAGCTTCGCAGGGGGGTGGAATCAGCCCCAGCATTTT
>TRBD2|few|TRBV6-1|TRBJ2-1
CASSPTSSGSNEQFF
TGTGCCAGCAGTCCGACTAGCTCTGGTTCGAATGAGCAGTTCTTC
>NA|NA|TRBV28|TRBJ2-7
CASSLGGGAGTRTYEQYF
TGTGCCAGCAGTTTAGGGGGTGGTGCGGGAACAAGAACCTACGAGCAGTACTTC
>NA|many|TRBV7-2|TRBJ2-7
CASSLAHRGYEQYF
TGTGCCAGCAGCTTAGCGCACAGAGGATACGAGCAGTACTTC
>NA|NA|TRBV12-3/TRBV12-4|TRBJ1-6
CASSFHGSPLHF
TGTGCCAGCAGTTTTCACGGTTCACCCCTCCACTTT
>NA|few|TRBV9|TRBJ2-4
CASSRPGNIQYF
TGTGCCAGCAGCCGGCCGGGAAACATTCAGTACTTC
>NA|NA|TRBV7-3|TRBJ2-3
CASSLLSSTDTQYF
TGTGCCAGCAGCTTATTAAGTAGCACAGATACGCAGTATTTT
>NA|few|TRBV27|TRBJ2-5
CASHGNRAGTQYF
TGTGCCAGCCACGGCAACAGGGCAGGGACCCAGTACTTC
>TRBD1|many|TRBV11-2|TRBJ2-3
CASSLVWGTATDTQYF
TGTGCCAGCAGCTTAGTCTGGGGGACAGCCACAGATACGCAGTATTTT
>TRBD2|NA|TRBV19|TRBJ2-7
CASSISASGYYEQYF
TGTGCCAGTAGTATATCGGCTAGCGGTTACTACGAGCAGTACTTC
>TRBD1|NA|TRBV30|TRBJ1-2
CAWRQGMGYTF
TGTGCCTGGAGACAGGGGATGGGCTACACCTTC
>NA|many|TRBV11-2|TRBJ2-5
CASSPGQMGETQYF
TGTGCCAGCAGCCCAGGACAAATGGGAGAGACCCAGTACTTC
>TRBD2|few|TRBV3-1|TRBJ2-1
CASSQAPGLAFNEQFF
TGTGCCAGCAGCCAAGCCCCGGGACTAGCCTTCAATGAGCAGTTCTTC
>TRBD1|NA|TRBV2|TRBJ1-2
CASSVGTGDGYTF
TGTGCCAGCAGCGTCGGGACAGGGGACGGCTACACCTTC
>NA|many|TRBV21-1|TRBJ2-4
CASSNRGVQYF
TGTGCCAGCAGCAATAGGGGAGTTCAGTACTTC
>NA|NA|TRBV28|TRBJ1-3
CASKGSGNTIYF
TGTGCCAGTAAGGGGTCGGGAAACACCATATATTTT
>NA|few|TRBV29-1|TRBJ2-3
CSVRLTDTQYF
TGCAGCGTTAGACTCACAGATACGCAGTATTTT
>NA|many|TRBV3-1|TRBJ2-7
CASSHWSQGPYEQYF
TGTGCCAGCAGCCATTGGTCCCAAGGCCCCTACGAGCAGTACTTC
>NA|NA|TRBV4-2|TRBJ2-1
CASSQMGTLGDEQFF
TGTGCCAGCAGCCAGATGGGGACCCTGGGGGATGAGCAGTTCTTC
>TRBD1|many|TRBV11-2|TRBJ2-7
CASSPRTGPYEQYF
TGTGCCAGCAGCCCTAGGACAGGGCCCTACGAGCAGTACTTC
>TRBD1|NA|TRBV6-1|TRBJ1-1
CASTPRGGADTEAFF
TGTGCCAGCACTCCGAGAGGGGGCGCGGACACTGAAGCTTTCTTT
>TRBD2|NA|TRBV20-1|TRBJ2-1
CSARGSVGLAGGFNNEQFF
TGCAGTGCTAGAGGATCTGTCGGGTTAGCGGGGGGGTTTAACAATGAGCAGTTCTTC
>NA|many|TRBV5-6|TRBJ2-7
CASSLWDATYEQYF
TGTGCCAGCAGCTTGTGGGATGCTACCTACGAGCAGTACTTC
>TRBD1|few|TRBV28|TRBJ2-7
CATRDRAYDEQYF
TGTGCCACCCGGGACAGGGCGTATGACGAGCAGTACTTC
>NA|few|TRBV7-2|TRBJ1-1
CASSLGQPTEAFF
TGTGCCAGCAGCTTAGGACAGCCCACTGAAGCTTTCTTT
>TRBD1|NA|TRBV20-1|TRBJ2-7
CSARVGDRESYEQYF
TGCAGTGCTAGAGTTGGGGACAGGGAATCCTACGAGCAGTACTTC
>TRBD1|few|TRBV28|TRBJ1-6
CASRGGWNSPLHF
TGTGCCAGCAGAGGGGGCTGGAATTCACCCCTCCACTTT
>NA|NA|TRBV28|TRBJ2-3
CAPFSDEPTDTQYF
TGTGCCCCCTTTTCAGACGAACCCACAGATACGCAGTATTTT